The clone carrying this TCR beta chain was observed at least ten times. Antigen unknown. A junction boundary mismatches the germline segment, possibly from a read error. In germline, CDR1 is LGHDT, CDR2 YNNKEL (reference sequence). CDR3 length: 15 amino acids. Using its own MiXCR run on the 5' RACE reads, TCRdb lists one record per CDR3 protein. The table records around 30,000 distinct CDR3 sequences, about 4.7% of them present only once. This sample is part of a study of T cells after yellow fever vaccination. Study outcomes and limitations: The study noted that FACS-sorted repertoires could contain abundant clonotypes contaminating from the bulk population.

The sample here was CD8+ T cells sorted from PBMCs, taken 10 days after the yellow fever booster vaccination. The sequence came from a man aged 25-45 years who received the YFV17D yellow fever vaccine. The V and J genes are TRBV3-1 and TRBJ1-1; maybe TRBD1 (6 bases). The CDR3: CASSEEWGGQDEAFF. CDR3 nucleotide sequence: TGTGCCAGCAGCGAAGAGTGGGGGGGGCAGGATGAAGCTTTCTTT.